Included here is one T cell receptor beta chain sequence, with context. The data were obtained in a study of blood T cell repertoires in COVID-19. Study-wide context: The United States, Italy and Spain supplied acute and convalescent COVID-19 samples.

There are 13 residues in the CDR3. Trimming took off 3 bases at V and 1 base at J, with 6 bases between the two ends. From germline, CDR1 is MNHEY and CDR2 SMNVEV (reference sequence). The table came from immunoSEQ multiplex PCR; TCRdb's copy has only in-frame clones and leaves some out. This sample carries about 130,000 clones, roughly four fifths of them seen once, and the ten largest clones take roughly 9.7%. The rearrangement uses TRBV27 and TRBJ1-1; unclear D gene. This TCR was recovered from a middle-aged man with active or convalescent COVID-19. The sample comprised peripheral blood. The CDR3 region is CASSFSGNTEAFF. The CDR3 DNA sequence: TGTGCCAGCAGTTTTTCCGGGAACACTGAAGCTTTCTTT.